The 19 T cell receptor beta chains below come from one sample, sequenced in a study of CD8 T cells in ankylosing spondylitis. Study outcomes and limitations: A TCR beta motif of fewer than ten highly homologous variants appeared characteristic of ankylosing spondylitis blood.

No antigen has been assigned to these receptors. TCRdb re-called the 5' RACE reads through MiXCR, storing one row per CDR3 protein. The data contain roughly 700,000 distinct CDR3 sequences, roughly 19% of them singletons. Sequences were obtained from blood, either unsorted or a sorted T cell fraction (not recorded which). These receptors came from a male donor with ankylosing spondylitis.

In its sample, this clonotype was seen a few times. This chain connects TRBV7-9 to TRBJ1-2; TRBD1 agrees at 7 bases. The CDR3 runs to 12 residues. J gave up 9 bases and V 4 bases, and 5 bases lay outside the gene matches. Germline CDR1 reads SEHNR; CDR2 reads FQNEAQ (reference sequence). CDR3 in amino acids: CASSSGQLSYTF. The CDR3 DNA reads as TGTGCCAGCAGCTCGGGACAGCTAAGCTACACCTTC. Looking up the rest from reference TRBV7-9 and TRBJ1-2 gives the full variable domain: DTGVSQNPRHKITKRGQNVTFRCDPISEHNRLYWYRQTLGQGPEFLTYFQNEAQLEKSRLLSDRFSAERPKGSFSTLEIQRTEQGDSAMYLCASSSGQLSYTFGSGTRLTVV.

This chain uses TRBV4-1 with TRBJ2-2, with 10 positions matching TRBD2. CDR1 MGHRA and CDR2 YSYEKL come from the germline V gene. V was pared by 4 bases and J by 5 bases, with 4 bases of the junction left unmatched. CDR3 length equals 15 residues. Here the CDR3 reads CASSPGLAVTGELFF. CDR3 nucleotide sequence: TGCGCCAGCAGCCCCGGACTAGCGGTGACCGGGGAGCTGTTTTTT.

This chain links TRBV7-3 with TRBJ2-5; TRBD2 matches at 8 bases. After removal of 0 bases from V and 4 bases from J, the junction contained 4 bases not matched to a gene. The germline CDR1 and CDR2 sequences are SGHTA and FQGTGA. This CDR3 is built from 15 residues. The CDR3 DNA reads as TGTGCCAGCAGCTTAACGGTTAGCGGGGTAGAGACCCAGTACTTC. It yields the protein CASSLTVSGVETQYF.

This clonotype was found a few times. The chain is built from TRBV18 and TRBJ2-7, with D possibly matching TRBD2 (5 bases). The CDR3 is 13 amino acids. Germline V gene sequence: CDR1 KGHSH, CDR2 LQKENI. The V end lost 2 bases, the J end lost 4 bases, and 9 bases lay between the germline ends. The CDR3 sequence: CASSPKPGYEQYF. CDR3 coding DNA: TGTGCCAGCTCACCAAAACCGGGGTACGAGCAGTACTTC.

The rearrangement joins TRBV6-1 to TRBJ1-6, with no clear D. This CDR3 region has 13 residues. The V end was cut by 5 bases, the J end by 10 bases, with 12 bases between. Germline V gene sequence: CDR1 MNHNS, CDR2 SASEGT. CDR3 bases: TGTGCCAGCAGTCCGTCGACCCGATCACCCCTCCACTTT. Translation: CASSPSTRSPLHF.

This clonotype appeared a few times. CDR3 in DNA: TGTGCCAGCAGTGAGTACGGGACCCAACCCGAAGCTTTCTTT. Translated: CASSEYGTQPEAFF. This rearrangement joins TRBV6-1 to TRBJ1-1; D is perhaps TRBD1 (5 bases). The V end lost 3 bases, the J end lost 8 bases, and 16 bases lay between the germline ends. This CDR3 contains 14 residues. Germline loops: CDR1 MNHNS, CDR2 SASEGT.

The chain combines TRBV12-3 or TRBV12-4 with TRBJ2-7; TRBD1 matches 7 bases. The CDR3 extends over 12 amino acids. V was clipped by 6 bases and J by 5 bases; unmatched bases: 4. CDR3 sequence reads: CASRHRGHEQYF. The CDR3 nucleotides read TGTGCCAGCAGGCACAGGGGTCACGAGCAGTACTTC.

V usage is TRBV5-5 and J usage is TRBJ2-2; 7 nucleotides line up with TRBD2. This CDR3 contains 14 residues. V was pared by 6 bases and J by 3 bases, with 5 bases of the junction left unmatched. Per germline, CDR1 SGHKS and CDR2 YYEKEE (reference sequence). The CDR3 spells CASTTGLYTGELFF. Written as DNA, the CDR3 is TGTGCCAGCACTACGGGACTATACACCGGGGAGCTGTTTTTT.

This clonotype showed up just a few times. The V call is TRBV5-6, the J call TRBJ1-1, with 8 bases fitting TRBD1. Germline assignment: CDR1 SGHDT and CDR2 YYEEEE. The CDR3 extends over 15 amino acids. Trimming cost V 4 bases and J 3 bases; bases outside gene matches: 8. The CDR3 DNA sequence: TGTGCCAGCAGCCTTTGGACAGGGAAGGACACTGAAGCTTTCTTT. It is translated as CASSLWTGKDTEAFF.

The V and J genes are TRBV5-5 and TRBJ2-5; D possibly matches TRBD1 or TRBD2 (6 bases each). Per the germline V gene, CDR1 is SGHKS and CDR2 is YYEKEE (reference sequence). V was shortened by 5 bases and J by 0 bases, with 17 bases between the two germline ends. There are 16 residues in the CDR3. This CDR3 is CASSLRGEVHQETQYF. The CDR3 nucleotides are TGTGCCAGCAGTCTTAGGGGGGAGGTTCACCAAGAGACCCAGTACTTC.

This clonotype occurred a few times. V gene TRBV28 combines with J gene TRBJ2-2; 15 positions match TRBD2. J lost 4 bases, V lost 10 bases, and 16 bases had no gene match. CDR1 MDHEN and CDR2 SYDVKM come from the germline V gene. This CDR3 is 19 amino acids long. CDR3 region: CATSSLGLAGGKGTGELFF. For the CDR3, the DNA is TGTGCCACCAGCAGTTTGGGACTAGCGGGAGGAAAGGGCACCGGGGAGCTGTTTTTT.

This clonotype has more than one count but fewer than ten. This chain uses TRBV7-3 with TRBJ2-7; weak D call: TRBD2 (5 bases). Germline V CDR1 and CDR2: SGHTA, FQGTGA. Trimming took 5 bases from V and 6 from J, leaving 26 bases between them. This CDR3 comprises 17 residues. CDR3 in DNA: TGTGCCAGCAGCCCTCGTCCCCGGGGTCAAAATCCTCCCGAGCAGTACTTC. Its protein product is CASSPRPRGQNPPEQYF.

The chain has TRBV20-1 and TRBJ2-7; 7 bases are shared with TRBD2. Germline CDR1 reads DFQATT; CDR2 reads SNEGSKA (reference sequence). V shed 6 bases, J shed 2 bases, and the junction held 13 bases outside the gene matches. This CDR3 spans 15 amino acids. The CDR3 here is CSAREGEGQAYEQYF. CDR3 DNA: TGCAGTGCCCGCGAAGGGGAGGGCCAGGCCTACGAGCAGTACTTC.

This clonotype was recorded a few times. The chain employs TRBV9 and TRBJ1-5, with 8 bases matching TRBD1. The CDR3 length is 14 residues. V was pared by 2 bases and J by 5 bases, with 3 bases of the junction left unmatched. Germline lookup yields CDR1 SGDLS and CDR2 YYNGEE. CDR3 protein: CASSVAGGDQPQHF. CDR3 DNA sequence: TGTGCCAGCAGCGTCGCAGGGGGCGATCAGCCCCAGCATTTT. Drawing the rest from reference TRBV9 and TRBJ1-5, the complete variable domain is DSGVTQTPKHLITATGQRVTLRCSPRSGDLSVYWYQQSLDQGLQFLIQYYNGEERAKGNILERFSAQQFPDLHSELNLSSLELGDSALYFCASSVAGGDQPQHFGDGTRLSIL.

In regard to this clonotype: A read error may explain this, as a much larger clone is one base away. The rearrangement links TRBV3-1 to TRBJ1-5; TRBD1 agrees at 7 bases. Per germline, CDR1 LGHDT and CDR2 YNNKEL (reference sequence). This CDR3 has 14 residues. The CDR3 protein is CASSHGQASQLQHF. CDR3 DNA: TGTGCCAGCAGCCATGGACAGGCCTCTCAGCTCCAGCATTTT.

The rearrangement joins TRBV19 to TRBJ2-1; D gene unclear. There are 14 residues in the CDR3. Per the germline V gene, CDR1 is LNHDA and CDR2 is SQIVND (reference sequence). Trimming removed 1 base from V and 1 base from J, with 5 bases in between. The CDR3 sequence is CASSIGNSYNEQFF. The CDR3 bases are TGTGCCAGTAGTATAGGCAATTCCTACAATGAGCAGTTCTTC. Filled out from reference TRBV19 and TRBJ2-1, the complete variable domain reads DGGITQSPKYLFRKEGQNVTLSCEQNLNHDAMYWYRQDPGQGLRLIYYSQIVNDFQKGDIAEGYSVSREKKESFPLTVTSAQKNPTAFYLCASSIGNSYNEQFFGPGTRLTVL.

A few counts support this clonotype. The V and J genes are TRBV27 and TRBJ1-4; D gene uncertain. Trimming took 1 base from V and 9 from J, leaving 15 bases between them. Germline V gene lookup returns CDR1 MNHEY and CDR2 SMNVEV (reference sequence). CDR3 length: 15 amino acids. The CDR3 DNA reads as TGTGCCAGCAGTTTATTAAGCCCGAATCCCCAAAAACTGTTTTTT. This encodes CASSLLSPNPQKLFF.

This clonotype has ten or more counts. The chain recombines TRBV5-1 with TRBJ1-1, with D maybe TRBD1 (6 bases). CDR1 SGHRS and CDR2 YFSETQ come from the germline V gene. V was shortened by 3 bases and J by 1 base, with 10 bases between the two germline ends. The CDR3 spans 14 residues. CDR3 DNA: TGCGCCAGCAGCTACGAAGGGGGGAACACTGAAGCTTTCTTT. Encoded protein: CASSYEGGNTEAFF.

This clonotype was counted between two and nine times. The chain combines TRBV20-1 with TRBJ2-5; 11 bases map to TRBD2. V lost 3 bases to trimming and J lost 0 bases; unmatched junction nucleotides: 3. This CDR3 is 15 amino acids long. CDR1 is DFQATT, CDR2 SNEGSKA, per germline (reference sequence). CDR3 amino acids: CSARGLADYQETQYF. The DNA for the CDR3 is TGCAGTGCTAGGGGACTAGCGGACTACCAAGAGACCCAGTACTTC.